The 6 T cell receptor beta chains listed next were all sequenced from one sample in a study of vaccination and CD4 T cells after COVID-19. Researchers used the Oncomine TCR Beta short-read assay to sequence DNA from cultured CD4+ T cells. One entry per CDR3 protein, called by TCRdb with MiXCR from the PCR reads. The table has approximately 13,000 distinct CDR3 sequences, 25% to 30% seen once. The antigens these receptors bind are not known. The treatment denotes: roughly 11-day PBMC culture with coronavirus spike peptide pools or control peptides (ViraFEST assay). This specimen consisted of CD4+ T cells from blood, cultured in vitro, obtained before SARS-CoV-2 vaccination. Every receptor here comes from a human donor who received a COVID-19 vaccine.

V gene TRBV14 combines with J gene TRBJ2-6; D tentatively fits TRBD1 or TRBD2 (5 bases each). Trimming cost V 4 bases and J 4 bases, with 14 bases left between them. CDR1 and CDR2 from the germline V gene are SGHDN and FVKESK. This CDR3 is built from 16 residues. CDR3 protein: CASSLAGARGANVLTF. The CDR3 DNA follows: TGTGCCAGCAGCCTAGCCGGGGCTCGAGGGGCCAACGTCCTGACTTTC.

V and J are TRBV6-1 and TRBJ1-4; 8 bases fit TRBD1. CDR1 is MNHNS, CDR2 SASEGT, per germline. Trimming took 7 bases from V and 8 from J; bases not matched to a gene: 18. The CDR3 extends over 17 amino acids. The CDR3 DNA reads as TGTGCCAGCATCCCAAGGCCCAGGGGGCTCCTGAACGAAAAACTGTTTTTT. The encoded protein is CASIPRPRGLLNEKLFF.

This clonotype was seen only a few times. This sequence joins TRBV10-3 and TRBJ1-6; D possibly corresponds to TRBD1 (6 bases). Germline CDR1 is ENHRY and CDR2 is SYGVKD. The V gene lost 8 bases and the J gene lost 8 bases, with 13 bases spanning the gap. This CDR3 contains 13 residues. The CDR3 region is CAIGTGRDSPLHF. Written as DNA, the CDR3 is TGTGCCATCGGAACAGGGCGGGATTCACCCCTCCACTTT.

V and J are TRBV5-1 and TRBJ2-7, with a weak D call TRBD1 (6 bases). The CDR3 sequence is 15 residues long. Germline CDR1 SGHRS, CDR2 YFSETQ. V was clipped by 5 bases and J by 5 bases, with 20 bases between them. CDR3 protein: CASRGHRALRNEQYF. In DNA, the CDR3 is TGCGCCAGCAGAGGGCACAGGGCCCTTCGGAACGAGCAGTACTTC. Full variable domain (missing parts from reference TRBV5-1 and TRBJ2-7): KAGVTQTPRYLIKTRGQQVTLSCSPISGHRSVSWYQQTPGQGLQFLFEYFSETQRNKGNFPGRFSGRQFSNSRSEMNVSTLELGDSALYLCASRGHRALRNEQYFGPGTRLTVT.

This clonotype appeared a few times. This rearrangement joins TRBV6-2 or TRBV6-3 to TRBJ2-3; a possible D gene is TRBD1 (6 bases). CDR1 and CDR2 (germline): MNHEY, SVGEGT. Trimming removed 0 bases from V and 2 bases from J, with 18 bases in between. This CDR3 spans 18 amino acids. CDR3 protein: CASSYSSPRDTYTDTQYF. As DNA, the CDR3 is TGTGCCAGCAGTTACTCGAGCCCACGGGACACCTACACAGATACGCAGTATTTT.

The chain is built from TRBV7-2 and TRBJ2-3; D uncertain. CDR1 SGHTA and CDR2 FQGNSA come from the germline V gene. This CDR3 has 13 amino acids. V lost 1 base, J lost 14 bases, and 16 bases lay in between. In DNA, the CDR3 is TGTGCCAGCAGCTTAGACCCCCTCGACCCGCCGTATTTT. This codes for CASSLDPLDPPYF. Full variable domain (rest looked up from reference TRBV7-2 and TRBJ2-3): GAGVSQSPSNKVTEKGKDVELRCDPISGHTALYWYRQSLGQGLEFLIYFQGNSAPDKSGLPSDRFSAERTGGSVSTLTIQRTQQEDSAVYLCASSLDPLDPPYFGPGTRLTVL.